This TCR beta chain derives from a study of cytomegalovirus exposure and HLA in healthy donors. Study-level findings and limits: Most subjects' HLA-A and HLA-B alleles were reportedly predicted from TCR beta sequences. Researchers left out some V segments, among them TRBV6-2 and TRBV6-3, as indistinguishable. Links to common viral pathogens appeared, in a later analysis, for several of the most significant clusters.

Turning to this clone: What it binds is not known.

A multiplex PCR was run with 60 Vbeta primers and 13 Jbeta primers. Only in-frame clones appear in the TCRdb table, and some are missing; sequencing was by immunoSEQ multiplex PCR. The table lists about 140,000 clones, around 75% of them singletons. CDR1 SGHTA and CDR2 FQGTGA come from the germline V gene. V was trimmed by 4 bases and J by 4 bases, leaving 15 bases between them. The CDR3 loop spans 15 amino acids. The sample taken for sequencing was PBMCs. This clonotype was obtained from a woman in her twenties or thirties in good health and CMV-seronegative. The V gene is TRBV7-3, the J gene TRBJ2-3; D might be TRBD1 (7 bases). This CDR3 is CASSYAGGLADTQYF. The CDR3 nucleotides are TGTGCCAGCAGCTATGCAGGGGGACTCGCAGATACGCAGTATTTT.